This T cell receptor (beta chain) is drawn from a study of CD8 T cells in Susac syndrome. V lost 5 bases, J lost 3 bases, and 20 bases lay in between. The CDR3 sequence is 16 residues long. Reverse transcription of roughly 0.5 to 1 ug RNA was performed with random hexamers. TCRdb called the immunoSEQ multiplex PCR reads again in MiXCR, with one record for every CDR3 protein. The table lists around 140,000 distinct CDR3 sequences, 90% to 95% of them singletons. This TCR came from a human donor with multiple sclerosis. The specimen sequenced was CD4+ T cells from PBMCs. This chain joins TRBV12-3 or TRBV12-4 and TRBJ2-7, with a possible D match to TRBD2 (5 bases). For the CDR3, the DNA is TGTGCCAGCAGTCCTCTCCTCGGGAAGGACCACTACGAGCAGTACTTC. Amino acid sequence: CASSPLLGKDHYEQYF.